The rows below give T cell receptor beta chains drawn from one sample of a study of T-cell reconstitution after alpha-beta-depleted transplantation in children. Via MiXCR, TCRdb re-called the PCR reads, giving one row per CDR3 protein. The sample records hundreds of thousands of distinct CDR3 sequences, under 20% being singletons. The sample in question was PBMCs, mostly from graft donor cells, obtained 360 days after TCRalphabeta/CD19-depleted stem cell transplant. These TCRs come from a boy under two years old who had a stem cell transplant for Wiskott-Aldrich syndrome, so the T cells may come from the graft donor. CDR3s include the opening cysteine and the closing phenylalanine or tryptophan. A D gene is named only where the DNA matches it firmly. Where a row states a size, it is once, few, many or the class of an expanded clone; other rows omit it.

V,size,J,D,DNA,CDR3
TRBV6-1,-,TRBJ2-7,-,TGTGCCAGCAGGCGATCGGGACAAGGGGCCTACGAGCAGTACTTC,CASRRSGQGAYEQYF
TRBV6-5,-,TRBJ1-2,-,TGTGCCAGCAGTTACCTTATACACAGAGAAGGAGGCTACACCTTC,CASSYLIHREGGYTF
TRBV24-1,-,TRBJ2-2,TRBD2,TGTGCCACTGGGACTAGCCTGAACACCGGGGAGCTGTTTTTT,CATGTSLNTGELFF
TRBV2,many,TRBJ2-5,-,TGTGCCAGCGTCTTGACAGGAATAATACAAGAGACCCAGTACTTC,CASVLTGIIQETQYF
TRBV12-3/TRBV12-4,many,TRBJ2-6,-,TGTGCCAGCAGTTTAAGAGGGGTCGGGGCCAACGTCCTGACTTTC,CASSLRGVGANVLTF
TRBV12-3/TRBV12-4,many,TRBJ2-1,-,TGTGCCAGCAGCCGCGGCGTGAGGGGCTACAATGAGCAGTTCTTC,CASSRGVRGYNEQFF
TRBV5-1,-,TRBJ2-3,TRBD2,TGCGCCAGCAGCTTGGCCCGGACTAGTGCTGATACGCAGTATTTT,CASSLARTSADTQYF
TRBV9,few,TRBJ1-1,-,TGTGCCAGCAGCGTCGGGGGGGCGGGCACTGAAGCTTTCTTT,CASSVGGAGTEAFF
TRBV24-1,few,TRBJ2-7,-,TGTGCCACCAGTGATTTGCGACAGGGAGGCGAGCAGTACTTC,CATSDLRQGGEQYF
TRBV5-1,-,TRBJ1-5,TRBD1,TGCGCCAGCAGCGGAGGGACAGGGGGGCAGCCCCAGCATTTT,CASSGGTGGQPQHF
TRBV7-9,-,TRBJ2-3,-,TGTGCCAGCAGCTTAGAGAGAGGAGCACATGGTACGCAGTATTTT,CASSLERGAHGTQYF
TRBV20-1,few,TRBJ2-2,TRBD2,TGCAGTGCACCGGGACTAGCCTTCACCGGGGAGCTGTTTTTT,CSAPGLAFTGELFF
TRBV7-2,-,TRBJ2-3,TRBD2,TGTGCCAGCAGCTTAGGTGGCGGGAGCTGGGGAGATACGCAGTATTTT,CASSLGGGSWGDTQYF
TRBV27,-,TRBJ2-1,TRBD2,TGTGCCAGCAGTTTAGGGACTACCTACAATGAGCAGTTCTTC,CASSLGTTYNEQFF
TRBV20-1,-,TRBJ2-3,TRBD1,TGCAGTGCTAGACTTCACAGGGGGCGAACAGATACGCAGTATTTT,CSARLHRGRTDTQYF
TRBV4-3,-,TRBJ1-1,-,TGCGCCAGCAGCCTCGGGACTAGCTATTTTGAGAACACTGAAGCTTTCTTT,CASSLGTSYFENTEAFF
TRBV10-3,-,TRBJ2-3,-,TGTGCCATCAGTGAGTCGCCGGGCACAGATACGCAGTATTTT,CAISESPGTDTQYF
TRBV7-2,-,TRBJ2-3,TRBD2,TGTGCCAGCAGCTTAGTGGCGGGAGCCTACACAGATACGCAGTATTTT,CASSLVAGAYTDTQYF
TRBV24-1,-,TRBJ2-4,-,TGTGCCACCAGTGATGGAGGGGTGGAGGGGAACATTCAGTACTTC,CATSDGGVEGNIQYF
TRBV5-1,few,TRBJ2-1,-,TGCGCCAGCAGCACAGCGATGCGTGAGCAGTTCTTC,CASSTAMREQFF
TRBV5-1,-,TRBJ2-5,-,TGCGCCAGCAGCCATTATAGGAGGGAAGAGACCCAGTACTTC,CASSHYRREETQYF
TRBV12-3/TRBV12-4,few,TRBJ1-1,-,TGTGCCAGCAGTTTTGGGGGCGTAAAGACTGAAGCTTTCTTT,CASSFGGVKTEAFF
TRBV12-3/TRBV12-4,few,TRBJ1-5,-,TGTGCCAGCAGAGTCTCACTGAGCAATCAGCCCCAGCATTTT,CASRVSLSNQPQHF
TRBV5-5,few,TRBJ2-2,-,TGTGCCAGCAGCTGGGGGCCGTATGGGGAGCTGTTTTTT,CASSWGPYGELFF
TRBV7-9,many,TRBJ2-3,-,TGTGCCAGCAGCTCGCGGCCGAGGGGGGAGCGCCCAGATACGCAGTATTTT,CASSSRPRGERPDTQYF
TRBV18,few,TRBJ1-2,-,TGTGCCAGCTCACCAGAAGAGTATGGCTACACCTTC,CASSPEEYGYTF
TRBV27,-,TRBJ2-3,-,TGTGCCAGCAGTCCCTACGTACTAAGGGGTATCGCAGATACGCAGTATTTT,CASSPYVLRGIADTQYF
TRBV7-9,-,TRBJ2-2,TRBD2,TGTGCCAGAAGCCCCTCGACTAGCGGGAGAACCGGGGAGCTGTTTTTT,CARSPSTSGRTGELFF
TRBV9,-,TRBJ2-7,TRBD2,TGTGCCAGCAGCGTAGTCCCTAGCGGGAACGAGCAGTACTTC,CASSVVPSGNEQYF
TRBV11-2,-,TRBJ2-3,-,TGTGCCAGCAGCTTAGAATCCACAGATACGCAGTATTTT,CASSLESTDTQYF
TRBV18,few,TRBJ2-3,TRBD2,TGTGCCAGCTCACCCGTCATTGGGACTAGCGGGGGGCAAGAGGCAGATACGCAGTATTTT,CASSPVIGTSGGQEADTQYF
TRBV20-1,few,TRBJ2-5,-,TGCAGTGCTAGTAGGCGGTACCAAGAGACCCAGTACTTC,CSASRRYQETQYF
TRBV10-3,-,TRBJ2-1,-,TGTGCCACCCGAGGGGCCGACAATCGGGTGACTGAGCAGTTCTTC,CATRGADNRVTEQFF
TRBV5-4,few,TRBJ1-6,-,TGTGCCAGCAGCTCGGGACTCTTGGATTCACCCCTCCACTTT,CASSSGLLDSPLHF
TRBV7-9,many,TRBJ2-3,TRBD1,TGTGCCAGCAGTCGGGACAGGTGGTCTAGCACAGATACGCAGTATTTT,CASSRDRWSSTDTQYF
TRBV20-1,few,TRBJ1-2,TRBD1,TGCAGTGCTTTCACAGGGGGCAGCTATGGCTACACCTTC,CSAFTGGSYGYTF
TRBV12-3/TRBV12-4,-,TRBJ2-5,-,TGTGCCAGCAGTTCAACCCCGCGGGCAGGGACCCAGTACTTC,CASSSTPRAGTQYF
TRBV4-1,few,TRBJ2-7,-,TGCGCCAGCAGCCAAGATCCAAGTCCCTACGAGCAGTACTTC,CASSQDPSPYEQYF
TRBV5-1,-,TRBJ2-2,TRBD2,TGCGCCAGCAGCTTCCCCCGACTAGCGGGAGGGGACACCGGGGAGCTGTTTTTT,CASSFPRLAGGDTGELFF
TRBV5-1,many,TRBJ1-1,-,TGCGCCAGCAGCGGAACTTTGAACACTGAAGCTTTCTTT,CASSGTLNTEAFF
TRBV6-5,-,TRBJ2-7,TRBD2,TGTGCCAGCAGTTATCGGACTAGCGACTCCTACGAGCAGTACTTC,CASSYRTSDSYEQYF
TRBV3-1,-,TRBJ2-1,TRBD2,TGTGCCAGCAGCCAGGGTGTGGGCGGGGGGTACAATGAGCAGTTCTTC,CASSQGVGGGYNEQFF
TRBV5-1,few,TRBJ2-2,TRBD1,TGCGCCAGCAGCTCCCACCCCGGGACAGGTAACACCGGGGAGCTGTTTTTT,CASSSHPGTGNTGELFF
TRBV29-1,-,TRBJ1-5,-,TGCAGCGTTCGGGGAAGTAATAGCAATCAGCCCCAGCATTTT,CSVRGSNSNQPQHF
TRBV7-2,few,TRBJ2-7,-,TGTGCCAGCAGCTTAACCGGCTGGTACGAGCAGTACTTC,CASSLTGWYEQYF
TRBV24-1,-,TRBJ2-1,-,TGTGCCACCAGTGAAAATGGGTTTCGAGACAATGAGCAGTTCTTC,CATSENGFRDNEQFF
TRBV5-6,-,TRBJ2-5,-,TGTGCCATCAGCCCCGGGCCTCGCCAAGAGACCCAGTACTTC,CAISPGPRQETQYF
TRBV24-1,few,TRBJ2-1,TRBD2,TGTGCCACCAGTGATTTGCGGGCGGGAGGCCTTTACAATGAGCAGTTCTTC,CATSDLRAGGLYNEQFF
TRBV20-1,few,TRBJ2-6,-,TGCAGTGCCACGACCCCGGGACACCGCTCTGGGGCCAACGTCCTGACTTTC,CSATTPGHRSGANVLTF
TRBV30,-,TRBJ2-7,-,TGTGCCTGGAGTGTACAAGCGGCCTTATCCTCCTACGAGCAGTACTTC,CAWSVQAALSSYEQYF
TRBV4-3,few,TRBJ2-2,-,TGCGCCAGCAGCCAAGCCTTTGGGCTGAACACCGGGGAGCTGTTTTTT,CASSQAFGLNTGELFF
TRBV7-2,-,TRBJ2-7,TRBD2,TGTGCCAGCAGCCTGAAGACTAGCCCCTACGAGCAGTACTTC,CASSLKTSPYEQYF
TRBV7-9,few,TRBJ2-2,TRBD2,TGTGCCAGCAGCTTAGCCTTAGCGGGTTCGAACACCGGGGAGCTGTTTTTT,CASSLALAGSNTGELFF